These 16 T cell receptor beta chains share one sample of origin, sequenced in a study of cytomegalovirus exposure and HLA in healthy donors. Use of 60 Vbeta and 13 Jbeta primers characterized the PCR. Libraries were prepared by immunoSEQ multiplex PCR; TCRdb keeps only in-frame clonotypes and omits some of them. Of some 150,000 clones detected, more than 60% appear once; the ten largest clones hold over 3%. Source material: PBMCs. These receptors all stem from a woman in her thirties or forties in good health and CMV-seronegative.

The table lists this clone with a count of one. V and J are TRBV11-2 and TRBJ2-7; TRBD2 aligns across 14 bases. Germline V gene lookup returns CDR1 SGHAT and CDR2 FQNNGV. CDR3 length equals 15 residues. After removal of 5 bases from V and 3 bases from J, the junction contained 3 bases not matched to a gene. The CDR3 region has the DNA TGTGCCAGCAGCGAGGGGACTAGCGGGAGCTACGAGCAGTACTTC. Translated: CASSEGTSGSYEQYF.

V is TRBV5-4 and J is TRBJ1-2; TRBD1 aligns across 7 bases. Germline assignment: CDR1 SGHNT and CDR2 YYREEE (reference sequence). CDR3 length: 13 amino acids. V gave up 2 bases and J gave up 8 bases; unmatched junction bases: 6. The CDR3 DNA is TGTGCCAGCAGCTTTGACAGGGTGGGAGGCTACACCTTC. This translates into CASSFDRVGGYTF.

This chain joins TRBV12-2 and TRBJ2-3; the DNA was not compared with TRBD1, the D call given in the table. TRBV12-2 counts as a pseudogene. CDR3 length equals 15 residues. This CDR3 is CASRFSTGTTDTQYF. The CDR3, as DNA: TGTGCAAGTCGCTTCTCGACAGGCACGACAGATACGCAGTATTTT.

CDR3 coding DNA: TGTGCCATCAGCGCAAGGGACAGGGGGTCTACTAATGAAAAACTGTTTTTT. As protein: CAISARDRGSTNEKLFF. The chain links TRBV10-3 to TRBJ1-4, with 11 positions matching TRBD1. J lost 2 bases, V lost 6 bases, and 8 bases had no gene match. CDR1 and CDR2 from the germline V gene are ENHRY and SYGVKD. The CDR3 spans 17 residues.

This chain links TRBV6-6 with TRBJ1-4; D ambiguous. This CDR3 spans 15 amino acids. Germline values: CDR1 MNHNY, CDR2 SVGAGI (reference sequence). V lost 6 bases and J lost 5, with 16 bases in between. The CDR3 DNA sequence: TGTGCCAGCAGCAATAAGCCGGGATTGAATGAAAAACTGTTTTTT. Residues: CASSNKPGLNEKLFF.

This chain uses TRBV10-3 with TRBJ1-5; tentatively, D is TRBD1 (5 bases). Trimming removed 3 bases from V and 5 bases from J, with 11 bases in between. Germline V gives CDR1 ENHRY, CDR2 SYGVKD. CDR3 size: 14 residues. CDR3 sequence reads: CAISDPTGDQPQHF. CDR3 bases: TGTGCCATCAGTGACCCAACAGGCGATCAGCCCCAGCATTTT.

The table lists this clone with a few counts. The rearrangement uses TRBV5-1 and TRBJ2-3; TRBD2 agrees at 11 bases. Germline loops: CDR1 SGHRS, CDR2 YFSETQ. The V segment lost 3 bases and the J segment 2 bases; nucleotides outside the gene matches: 5. This CDR3 is built from 16 residues. Written as DNA, the CDR3 is TGCGCCAGCAGCTCCGGGACTAGCGGTCTCACAGATACGCAGTATTTT. Residues: CASSSGTSGLTDTQYF.

The V and J genes are TRBV4-1 and TRBJ1-2, with D uncertain. The CDR3 is 15 residues long. The germline gives CDR1 MGHRA, CDR2 YSYEKL. Trimming left V 3 bases short and J 8 bases short, with 19 bases between. The CDR3 coding sequence is TGCGCCAGCAGCCACAGTAGTGGACTGTCCTTAGGCTACACCTTC. Translation gives CASSHSSGLSLGYTF.

The V call is TRBV9, the J call TRBJ1-4, with 10 bases matching TRBD1. The CDR3 loop spans 14 amino acids. Germline V gene data show CDR1 as SGDLS and CDR2 as YYNGEE. Trimming cost V 3 bases and J 6 bases; bases outside gene matches: 2. CDR3 sequence reads: CASSDGQGDEKLFF. The DNA of the CDR3 is TGTGCCAGCAGCGACGGACAGGGGGATGAAAAACTGTTTTTT.

CDR3 protein: CASSSPSGNAETQYF. CDR3 coding DNA: TGTGCCAGCAGCTCACCTAGCGGGAACGCTGAGACCCAGTACTTC. The chain carries TRBV7-9 and TRBJ2-7, with 9 bases identical to TRBD2. TRBJ2-5 explains the end of the DNA better; the J call may be wrong. The CDR3 covers 15 residues. CDR1 is SEHNR and CDR2 is FQNEAQ in the germline V gene (reference sequence).

The chain carries TRBV4-1 and TRBJ1-2; D ambiguous. CDR1 is MGHRA and CDR2 is YSYEKL in the germline V gene. There are 18 residues in the CDR3. V was shortened by 0 bases and J by 0 bases, with 17 bases between the two germline ends. The CDR3 DNA is TGCGCCAGCAGCCAAGATGAATACGGACTCATGGCTAACTATGGCTACACCTTC. As protein: CASSQDEYGLMANYGYTF.

The sample holds a few counts of this clone. The CDR3 is CASSYGSRNTEAFF. The CDR3 DNA sequence: TGTGCCAGCAGCTACGGGTCTCGGAACACTGAAGCTTTCTTT. This chain uses TRBV11-2 with TRBJ1-1; D unresolved. V gave up 4 bases and J gave up 1 base, with 10 bases separating them. The germline CDR1 and CDR2 sequences are SGHAT and FQNNGV. There are 14 residues in the CDR3.

The chain has TRBV28 and TRBJ2-4; 8 positions match TRBD2. The CDR3 is made up of 14 amino acids. V shed 8 bases, J shed 9 bases, and the junction held 12 bases outside the gene matches. CDR1 is MDHEN, CDR2 SYDVKM, per germline. The CDR3 reads CASGLIAGLTIQYF. DNA for the CDR3: TGTGCCAGCGGATTAATAGCGGGGCTTACCATTCAGTACTTC.

This chain uses TRBV11-3 with TRBJ1-4; D gene ambiguous. The germline V gene encodes CDR1 SGHNT and CDR2 YENEEA. The CDR3 extends over 18 amino acids. Trimming took 5 bases from V and 8 from J, leaving 27 bases between them. This CDR3 reads CASSHIVVPTGYQEKLFF. DNA of the CDR3: TGTGCCAGCAGCCACATAGTAGTGCCCACGGGATACCAAGAAAAACTGTTTTTT.

V gene TRBV6-5 combines with J gene TRBJ1-1, with D unresolved. Germline lookup yields CDR1 MNHEY and CDR2 SVGAGI. This CDR3 contains 11 residues. Trimming stripped 8 bases from V and 1 base from J, with 5 bases between. The CDR3 spells CASQANTEAFF. For the CDR3, the DNA is TGTGCCAGCCAAGCGAACACTGAAGCTTTCTTT.

This clone appeared once. The genes are TRBV6-1 and TRBJ1-1, with 7 bases aligning to TRBD1. The V gene end was trimmed by 1 base and the J gene end by 3 bases; junction bases not matched to a gene: 2. This CDR3 is 14 amino acids long. Looked up from germline, CDR1 is MNHNS and CDR2 is SASEGT. The CDR3 DNA reads as TGTGCCAGCAGTGAAGGTACAGGGGACACTGAAGCTTTCTTT. Protein product: CASSEGTGDTEAFF.